One and the same sample provided the 25 T cell receptor beta chains below, sequenced in a study of T cell repertoires in cytomegalovirus infection. TCRdb fed the reads into MiXCR, producing one record per CDR3 protein. This table has 570,000 or so distinct CDR3 sequences, approximately 40% appearing once. For these TCRs, the target antigens are not known. Sequencing was performed on cultured PBMCs, taken from culture after CMV antigen stimulation. All receptors come from a human donor in good health (CMV status not recorded). Some clones in this sample may be carry-over from other donors' samples.

This clonotype was observed a handful of times. The chain has TRBV12-3 or TRBV12-4 and TRBJ2-5, with D perhaps given as TRBD1 or TRBD2 (6 bases each). The CDR3 totals 14 residues. V was trimmed by 8 bases and J by 7 bases, leaving 20 bases between them. CDR3 sequence (DNA): TGTGCCAGCGGTCCTGAGGGGGTGGAGGGGACCCAGTACTTC. This gives the protein CASGPEGVEGTQYF.

This clonotype was observed a few times. The chain uses TRBV3-1 and TRBJ1-2; tentatively, D is TRBD1 (5 bases). Germline V gene sequence: CDR1 LGHDT, CDR2 YNNKEL (reference sequence). The V end lost 5 bases, the J end lost 7 bases, and 17 bases lay between the germline ends. The CDR3 runs 14 residues. CDR3 loop: CASSAEGPGFGYTF. CDR3 bases: TGTGCCAGCAGCGCAGAGGGACCTGGCTTTGGCTACACCTTC.

This clonotype was seen a few times. This sequence joins TRBV7-6 and TRBJ2-7, with D perhaps matching TRBD2 (5 bases). Germline V gives CDR1 SGHVS, CDR2 FNYEAQ. There are 14 residues in the CDR3. V was clipped by 5 bases and J by 5 bases, with 16 bases between them. The CDR3 region has the DNA TGTGCCAGCAGCCCCTTACTAGGCGTAAACGAGCAGTACTTC. Translated: CASSPLLGVNEQYF.

V usage is TRBV7-2 and J usage is TRBJ2-2; TRBD2 agrees at 10 bases. The CDR3 sequence is 16 residues long. J was trimmed by 1 base and V by 5 bases; bases with no gene match: 4. Germline V gene lookup returns CDR1 SGHTA and CDR2 FQGNSA. CDR3 coding DNA: TGTGCCAGCAGCGTCCCTAGCGGGGGGAACACCGGGGAGCTGTTTTTT. As protein: CASSVPSGGNTGELFF.

This clonotype was seen a few times. As DNA, the CDR3 is TGTGCCAGCAGCCCTAGGATAGGGACAACGAATGGCTACACCTTC. Translating gives CASSPRIGTTNGYTF. The chain carries TRBV7-2 and TRBJ1-2; a weak D match, TRBD1 (6 bases). Trimming took off 5 bases at V and 6 bases at J, with 19 bases between the two ends. The CDR3 contains 15 residues. Germline values: CDR1 SGHTA, CDR2 FQGNSA.

The chain uses TRBV2 and TRBJ2-3; D unresolved. V lost 5 bases and J lost 4, with 10 bases in between. CDR1 is SNHLY and CDR2 is FYNNEI in the germline V gene. There are 13 residues in the CDR3. As DNA, the CDR3 is TGTGCCAGCAGTACGGTTAGGGCAGATACGCAGTATTTT. Translated, it gives CASSTVRADTQYF.

This chain links TRBV27 with TRBJ1-4, with TRBD1 matching over 9 bases. The CDR3 has 15 residues. Germline CDR1 reads MNHEY; CDR2 reads SMNVEV (reference sequence). V shed 2 bases and J 6 bases; nucleotides not matched to a gene: 4. CDR3 sequence: CASSLTTGGDEKLFF. The CDR3 region has the DNA TGTGCCAGCAGTTTAACGACAGGGGGTGATGAAAAACTGTTTTTT.

The chain is built from TRBV7-8 and TRBJ1-4; 8 bases are a match to TRBD1. Trimming cost V 5 bases and J 4 bases; bases outside gene matches: 6. Germline V gene sequence: CDR1 SGHVS, CDR2 FQNEAQ. There are 15 residues in the CDR3. CDR3 nucleotides: TGTGCCAGCAGCCCCCAGGGACAGGTTAATGAAAAACTGTTTTTT. This sequence encodes CASSPQGQVNEKLFF. Complete variable domain (other parts from reference TRBV7-8 and TRBJ1-4): GAGVSQSPRYKVAKRGQDVALRCDPISGHVSLFWYQQALGQGPEFLTYFQNEAQLDKSGLPSDRFFAERPEGSVSTLKIQRTQQEDSAVYLCASSPQGQVNEKLFFGSGTQLSVL.

A few counts support this clonotype. J is TRBJ1-4 and V is TRBV6-2 or TRBV6-3; a weak D match, TRBD1 (5 bases). The V gene's germline CDR1 is MNHEY and CDR2 SVGEGT. The CDR3 runs to 15 residues. The V end was cut by 6 bases, the J end by 0 bases, with 11 bases between. CDR3 region: CASRRDRTTNEKLFF. In nucleotides, the CDR3 is TGTGCCAGCAGACGAGACAGAACAACTAATGAAAAACTGTTTTTT.

The rearrangement joins TRBV2 to TRBJ2-2; D unresolved. The CDR3 covers 16 residues. The germline CDR1 and CDR2 sequences are SNHLY and FYNNEI. The V end was cut by 1 base, the J end by 0 bases, with 9 bases between. The CDR3 region is CASSEEGGTNTGELFF. The DNA for the CDR3 is TGTGCCAGCAGTGAAGAGGGCGGAACGAACACCGGGGAGCTGTTTTTT.

This clonotype has only a few counts. The CDR3 here is CASSLAVGDTQYF. CDR3 DNA: TGTGCCAGCAGCTTAGCCGTGGGAGATACGCAGTATTTT. The genes are TRBV7-2 and TRBJ2-3; D is unclear. The CDR3 has 13 residues. CDR1 and CDR2 (germline): SGHTA, FQGNSA. V lost 0 bases, J lost 5 bases, and 6 bases lay in between.

V is TRBV7-2 and J is TRBJ2-7; D unresolved. The CDR3 has 13 residues. Trimming removed 1 base at V and 7 bases at J, with 11 bases between. Germline V gene data show CDR1 as SGHTA and CDR2 as FQGNSA. The CDR3 loop is CASSLVPVVEQYF. The CDR3, as DNA: TGTGCCAGCAGCTTAGTTCCCGTGGTTGAGCAGTACTTC.

In its sample, this clonotype was seen a few times. The chain employs TRBV12-3 or TRBV12-4 and TRBJ2-3; TRBD2 aligns across 11 bases. The length of the CDR3 is 16 residues. The trim removed 3 bases at V and 6 bases at J, leaving 8 bases unmatched. CDR3 DNA: TGTGCCAGCAGTTTCGGGCTAGCGGGGGGTCACGATACGCAGTATTTT. Translating gives CASSFGLAGGHDTQYF.

This rearrangement joins TRBV4-1 to TRBJ2-1; 9 bases are shared with TRBD2. The CDR3 is 17 residues long. The junction had 16 bases not matched to a gene; V was cut back by 5 bases and J by 8 bases. The germline gives CDR1 MGHRA, CDR2 YSYEKL. CDR3 in amino acids: CASSKVPAAGGRDEQFF. CDR3 in DNA: TGCGCCAGCAGCAAGGTTCCTGCGGCGGGGGGGCGGGATGAGCAGTTCTTC.

This chain uses TRBV4-2 with TRBJ2-3, with D maybe TRBD2 (7 bases). Germline assignment: CDR1 LGHNA and CDR2 YNFKEQ. V gave up 2 bases and J gave up 0 bases, with 12 bases separating them. The CDR3 runs 16 residues. The CDR3 DNA follows: TGTGCCAGCAGCCAACTCGGGGGGCCTAGCACAGATACGCAGTATTTT. It translates to CASSQLGGPSTDTQYF.

This chain links TRBV10-3 with TRBJ2-7; D could derive from TRBD1 or TRBD2 (5 bases each). The germline gives CDR1 ENHRY, CDR2 SYGVKD. Trimming removed 8 bases from V and 3 bases from J, with 11 bases in between. The CDR3 contains 12 residues. The CDR3 DNA sequence: TGTGCCATCTCCGGGACCCGCTACGAGCAGTACTTC. The encoded protein is CAISGTRYEQYF.

This chain uses TRBV4-2 with TRBJ2-7; D perhaps matches TRBD2 (7 bases). Trimming pared 1 base from V and 4 bases from J, leaving 17 bases between. CDR3 length equals 16 residues. From germline, CDR1 is LGHNA and CDR2 YNFKEQ. CDR3 loop: CASSQVGGGRPYEQYF. For the CDR3, the DNA is TGTGCCAGCAGCCAAGTGGGGGGGGGCCGACCTTACGAGCAGTACTTC.

The genes are TRBV7-2 and TRBJ1-6; a weak D match, TRBD1 (6 bases). The CDR3 spans 16 residues. V lost 1 base and J lost 6, with 13 bases in between. CDR1 and CDR2 from the germline V gene are SGHTA and FQGNSA. CDR3 region: CASSLVTGTPNSPLHF. For the CDR3, the DNA is TGTGCCAGCAGCTTAGTAACCGGGACACCTAATTCACCCCTCCACTTT. The full variable domain, in which reference TRBV7-2 and TRBJ1-6 provide the parts outside the CDR3, is GAGVSQSPSNKVTEKGKDVELRCDPISGHTALYWYRQSLGQGLEFLIYFQGNSAPDKSGLPSDRFSAERTGGSVSTLTIQRTQQEDSAVYLCASSLVTGTPNSPLHFGNGTRLTVT.

The V gene is TRBV7-9, the J gene TRBJ1-3; D remains ambiguous. Germline values: CDR1 SEHNR, CDR2 FQNEAQ (reference sequence). The CDR3 is 16 amino acids. Trimming took 1 base from V and 0 from J, leaving 10 bases between them. CDR3 region: CASSLGWAGSGNTIYF. Here the CDR3 DNA reads TGTGCCAGCAGCTTAGGGTGGGCCGGCTCTGGAAACACCATATATTTT.

About this clonotype itself: A much larger clone lies a single base off, so this may be a read error. CDR3 residues: CAGSLRRREGTQYF. Here the CDR3 DNA reads TGTGCCGGCAGCTTACGGCGGAGGGAAGGGACCCAGTACTTC. This sequence joins TRBV7-2 and TRBJ2-5, with a tentative D call TRBD2 (6 bases). The length of the CDR3 is 14 residues. The germline V gene encodes CDR1 SGHTA and CDR2 FQGNSA.

J is TRBJ2-7 and V is TRBV7-2; a possible D gene is TRBD2 (5 bases). The length of the CDR3 is 13 residues. V lost 5 bases to trimming and J lost 7 bases, with 15 bases between them. The germline V gene encodes CDR1 SGHTA and CDR2 FQGNSA. This CDR3 reads CASSLRGPGEQYF. CDR3 DNA sequence: TGTGCCAGCAGCCTAAGAGGGCCCGGGGAGCAGTACTTC.

This sequence joins TRBV7-2 and TRBJ2-1, with D possibly matching TRBD1 (5 bases). This CDR3 has 15 amino acids. V dropped 0 bases and J dropped 5 bases, with 11 bases sitting between them. CDR1 and CDR2 (germline): SGHTA, FQGNSA. The CDR3 loop reads CASSLATGNHNEQFF. The CDR3 region has the DNA TGTGCCAGCAGCTTAGCAACAGGTAACCACAATGAGCAGTTCTTC.

The chain employs TRBV2 and TRBJ2-1; D is undetermined. V lost 6 bases and J 0 bases, leaving 15 bases between the germline ends. CDR3 length equals 16 residues. Germline-derived CDR1 and CDR2 are SNHLY and FYNNEI. CDR3 bases: TGTGCCAGCAGAGCTAGACGAATAAGCTCCTACAATGAGCAGTTCTTC. Protein sequence: CASRARRISSYNEQFF.

V gene TRBV7-6 combines with J gene TRBJ1-2; a possible D gene is TRBD1 (5 bases). The CDR3 runs to 15 residues. Trimming left V 5 bases short and J 2 bases short, with 15 bases between. The germline CDR1 and CDR2 sequences are SGHVS and FNYEAQ. The CDR3 sequence: CASSPYAGENYGYTF. The DNA of the CDR3 is TGTGCCAGCAGCCCATACGCGGGGGAGAACTATGGCTACACCTTC.

This clonotype was counted a few times. The chain links TRBV2 to TRBJ2-1; TRBD2 aligns across 9 bases. The germline CDR1 and CDR2 sequences are SNHLY and FYNNEI. CDR3 size: 13 residues. The junction had 3 bases not matched to a gene; V was cut back by 8 bases and J by 4 bases. The CDR3 here is CASCTSGYNEQFF. The CDR3 DNA reads as TGTGCCAGCTGTACTAGCGGGTACAATGAGCAGTTCTTC.